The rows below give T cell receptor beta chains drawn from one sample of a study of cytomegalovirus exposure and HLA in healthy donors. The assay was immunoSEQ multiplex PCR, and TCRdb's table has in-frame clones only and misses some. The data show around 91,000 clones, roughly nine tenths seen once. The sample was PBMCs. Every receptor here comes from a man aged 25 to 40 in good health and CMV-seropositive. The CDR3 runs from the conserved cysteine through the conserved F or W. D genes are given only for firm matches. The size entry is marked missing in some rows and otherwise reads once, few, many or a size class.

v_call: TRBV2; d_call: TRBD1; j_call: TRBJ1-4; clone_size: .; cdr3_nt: TGTGCCAGCAGTGAACAGGGGGACTTTAATGAAAAACTGTTTTTT; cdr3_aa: CASSEQGDFNEKLFF
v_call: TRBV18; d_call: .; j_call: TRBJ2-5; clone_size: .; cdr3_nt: TGTGCCAGCTCACCATCCAGGGGGGAAGAGACCCAGTACTTC; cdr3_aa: CASSPSRGEETQYF
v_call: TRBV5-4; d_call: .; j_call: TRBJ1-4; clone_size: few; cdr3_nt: TGTGCCAGCAGCTTGGGTCAGGATCCCAAGCTGTTTTTT; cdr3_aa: CASSLGQDPKLFF
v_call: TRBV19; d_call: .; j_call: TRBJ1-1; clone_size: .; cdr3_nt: TGTGCCAGTAGTATCGGGGTGAACACTGAAGCTTTCTTT; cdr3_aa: CASSIGVNTEAFF
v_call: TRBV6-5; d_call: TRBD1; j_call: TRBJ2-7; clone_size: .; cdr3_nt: TGTGCCAGCAGTTACTCGGGCAGGGGGATCTACGAGCAGTACTTC; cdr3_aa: CASSYSGRGIYEQYF
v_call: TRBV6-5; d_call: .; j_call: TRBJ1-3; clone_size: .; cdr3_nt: TGTGCCAGCAGTTACGGTCGGGGTAGGGGAAACACCATATATTTT; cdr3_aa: CASSYGRGRGNTIYF
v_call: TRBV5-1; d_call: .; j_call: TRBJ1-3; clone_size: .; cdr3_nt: TGCGCCAGCAGCTTGGTTGGCAGGGGAAACACCATATATTTT; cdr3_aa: CASSLVGRGNTIYF
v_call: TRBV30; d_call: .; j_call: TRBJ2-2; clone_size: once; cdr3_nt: TGTGCCTGGAGTGTACAGGGCGCCGGGGAGCTGTTTTTT; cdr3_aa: CAWSVQGAGELFF
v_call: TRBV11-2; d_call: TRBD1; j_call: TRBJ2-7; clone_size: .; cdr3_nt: TGTGCCAGCAGCCCGAGACAGGGGGGGTCCTACGAGCAGTACTTC; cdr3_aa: CASSPRQGGSYEQYF
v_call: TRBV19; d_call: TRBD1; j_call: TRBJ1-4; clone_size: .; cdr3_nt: TGTGCCAGTAGTATAGATCCCGGGACAGCCGTCAATGAAAAACTGTTTTTT; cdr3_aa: CASSIDPGTAVNEKLFF
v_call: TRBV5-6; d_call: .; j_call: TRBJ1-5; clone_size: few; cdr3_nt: TGTGCCAGCAGCTTTGTGGGGGCAGGAGTCAATCAGCCCCAGCATTTT; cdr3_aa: CASSFVGAGVNQPQHF
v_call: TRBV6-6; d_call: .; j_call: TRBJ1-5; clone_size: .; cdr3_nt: TGTGCCAGCAGTGCCGACACGTGGGGCAATCAGCCCCAGCATTTT; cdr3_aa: CASSADTWGNQPQHF
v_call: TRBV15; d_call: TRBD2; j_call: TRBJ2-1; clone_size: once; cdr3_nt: TGTGCCACCAGCAGCGCCACCGGGACTAGCGGCTTGAATGAGCAGTTCTTC; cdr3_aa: CATSSATGTSGLNEQFF
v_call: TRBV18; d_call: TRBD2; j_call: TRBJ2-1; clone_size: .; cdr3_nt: TGTGCCAGCTCACCACCTAGCGGGAGACGCGATGAGCAGTTCTTC; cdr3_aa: CASSPPSGRRDEQFF
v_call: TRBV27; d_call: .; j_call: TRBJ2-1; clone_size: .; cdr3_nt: TGTGCCAGCAGTTTATCGGGACAAGGGGCGAGTTGGGGCTCCTACAATGAGCAGTTCTTC; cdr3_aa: CASSLSGQGASWGSYNEQFF
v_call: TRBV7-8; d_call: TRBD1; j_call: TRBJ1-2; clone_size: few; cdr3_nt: TGTGCCAGCAGCTCGGGACAGAACTATGGCTACACCTTC; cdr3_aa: CASSSGQNYGYTF
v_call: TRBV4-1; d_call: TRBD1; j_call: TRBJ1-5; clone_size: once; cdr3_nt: TGCGCCAGCAGCCAGGGGCGAGGGGAACAGGGGCAGCCCCAGCATTTT; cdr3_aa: CASSQGRGEQGQPQHF
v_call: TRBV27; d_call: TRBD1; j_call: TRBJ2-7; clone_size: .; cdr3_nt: TGTGCCAGCAGTCTTAACAGGGGAAGTGCCTACGAGCAGTACTTC; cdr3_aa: CASSLNRGSAYEQYF
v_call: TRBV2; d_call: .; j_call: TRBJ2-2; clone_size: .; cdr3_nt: TGTGCCAGCAGTGAAGCGAAGGACAGAATATTGAACACCGGGGAGCTGTTTTTT; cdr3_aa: CASSEAKDRILNTGELFF
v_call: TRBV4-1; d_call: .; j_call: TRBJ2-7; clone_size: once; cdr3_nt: TGCGCCAGCAGCCAAGTGGAGGGGACGGATGAGCAGTACTTC; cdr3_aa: CASSQVEGTDEQYF
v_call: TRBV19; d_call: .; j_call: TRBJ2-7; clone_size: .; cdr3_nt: TGTGCCAGTAGTGTCTTTGGCGGTACCTCCTACGAGCAGTACTTC; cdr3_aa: CASSVFGGTSYEQYF
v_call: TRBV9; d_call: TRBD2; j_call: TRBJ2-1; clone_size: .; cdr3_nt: TGTGCCAGCAGCAACTCCCGTGAGACTAGCACCCATGAGCAGTTCTTC; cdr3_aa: CASSNSRETSTHEQFF
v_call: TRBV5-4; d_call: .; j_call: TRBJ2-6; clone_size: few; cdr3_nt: TGTGCCAGCAGCTTGGCCGGGTGGCGGAGAAACCCGTCCGGGGCCAACGTCCTGACTTTC; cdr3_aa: CASSLAGWRRNPSGANVLTF
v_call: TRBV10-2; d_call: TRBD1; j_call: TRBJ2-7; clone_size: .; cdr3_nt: TGCGCCAGCAGGGGGATCGGACAGGCACGCGAGCAGTACTTC; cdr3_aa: CASRGIGQAREQYF
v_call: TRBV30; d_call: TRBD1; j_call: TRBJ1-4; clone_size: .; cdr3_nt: TGTGCCTGGAGGGAGACAGGGTGGGAAAAACTGTTTTTT; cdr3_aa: CAWRETGWEKLFF
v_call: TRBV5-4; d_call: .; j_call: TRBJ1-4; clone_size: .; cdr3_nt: TGTGCCAGCAGCTCACGCTCAGGCGAAAAACTGTTTTTT; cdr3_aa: CASSSRSGEKLFF
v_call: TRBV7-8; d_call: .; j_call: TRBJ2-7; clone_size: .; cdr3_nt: TGTGCCAGCAGCTTAGGCAGCTACGAGCAGTACTTC; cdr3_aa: CASSLGSYEQYF
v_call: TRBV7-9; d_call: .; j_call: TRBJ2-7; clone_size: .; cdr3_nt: TGTGCCAGCAGCGGGACAAACGAGCAGTACTTC; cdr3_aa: CASSGTNEQYF
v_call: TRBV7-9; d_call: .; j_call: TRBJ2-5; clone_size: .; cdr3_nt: TGTGCCAGCAGCTTGGCGGGAGAGACCCAGTACTTC; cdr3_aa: CASSLAGETQYF
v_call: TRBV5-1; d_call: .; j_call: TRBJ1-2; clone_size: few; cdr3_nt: TGCGCCAGCAGCGCACGGTGGGGAGCCACCTTC; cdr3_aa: CASSARWGATF
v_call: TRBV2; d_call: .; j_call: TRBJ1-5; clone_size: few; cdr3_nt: TGTGCCAGCAGTGGGGGGGGAGGTAGTCAGCCCCAGCATTTT; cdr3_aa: CASSGGGGSQPQHF
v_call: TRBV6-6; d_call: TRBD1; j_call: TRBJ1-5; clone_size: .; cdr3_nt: TGTGCCAGCACGGACAGGGTACTTAGCAATCAGCCCCAGCATTTT; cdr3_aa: CASTDRVLSNQPQHF
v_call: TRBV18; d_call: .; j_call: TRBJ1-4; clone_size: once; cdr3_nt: TGTGCCAGCTCACCTCTGGCTGCCGCCGAAAAACTGTTTTTT; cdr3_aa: CASSPLAAAEKLFF
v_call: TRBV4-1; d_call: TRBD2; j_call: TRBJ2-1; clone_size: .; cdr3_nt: TGCGCCAGCAGCCAAGACCGACTAGCGCAATACAATGAGCAGTTCTTC; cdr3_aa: CASSQDRLAQYNEQFF
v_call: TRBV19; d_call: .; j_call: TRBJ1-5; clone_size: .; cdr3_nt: TGTGCCAGTAGTCGGAGGGATAGCAATCAGCCCCAGCATTTT; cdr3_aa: CASSRRDSNQPQHF
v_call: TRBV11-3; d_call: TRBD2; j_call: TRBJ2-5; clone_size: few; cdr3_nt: TGTGCCAGCAGCTCCGCGGGGGGGTCGGAGACCCAGTACTTC; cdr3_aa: CASSSAGGSETQYF
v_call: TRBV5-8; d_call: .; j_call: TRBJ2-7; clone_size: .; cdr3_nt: TGTGCCAGCAGCTTTCAGGGTCGGCGGTACGAGCAGTACTTC; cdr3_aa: CASSFQGRRYEQYF
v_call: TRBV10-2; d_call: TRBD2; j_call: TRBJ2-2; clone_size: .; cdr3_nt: TGCGCCAGCAGGGCGGGGGGGGTCAGCACCGGGGAGCTGTTTTTT; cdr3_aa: CASRAGGVSTGELFF
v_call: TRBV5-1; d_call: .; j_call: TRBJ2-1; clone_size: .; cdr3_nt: TGCGCCAGCAGCTTGGCGGGAGCCGCGGATGAGCAGTTCTTC; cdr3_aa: CASSLAGAADEQFF
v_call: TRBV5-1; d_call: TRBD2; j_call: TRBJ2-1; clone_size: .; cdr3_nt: TGCGCCAGCAGCGCAACTAGCGGCTACAATGAGCAGTTCTTC; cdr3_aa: CASSATSGYNEQFF
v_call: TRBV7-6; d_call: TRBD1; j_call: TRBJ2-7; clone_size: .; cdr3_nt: TGTGCCAGCAGCTTAGAGGACAGGGCGCGTGGCGAGCAGTACTTC; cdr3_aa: CASSLEDRARGEQYF
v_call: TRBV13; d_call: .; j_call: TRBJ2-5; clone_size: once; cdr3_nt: TGTGCCAGCAGCTTAAGCTCCCAAGAGACCCAGTACTTC; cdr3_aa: CASSLSSQETQYF
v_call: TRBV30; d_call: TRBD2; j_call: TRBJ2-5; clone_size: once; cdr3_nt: TGTGCCTCACCTACTAGCGGGAGAATCTTAGAGACCCAGTACTTC; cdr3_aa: CASPTSGRILETQYF
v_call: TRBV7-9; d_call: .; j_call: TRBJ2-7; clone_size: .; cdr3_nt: TGTGCCAGCAGCTTAGACAGGGAGCGCAGTGAATACTTC; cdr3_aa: CASSLDRERSEYF
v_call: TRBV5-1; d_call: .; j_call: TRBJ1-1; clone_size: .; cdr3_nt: TGCGCCAGCAGCTTGGTGGGGGGTCCGGGCACTGAAGCTTTCTTT; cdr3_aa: CASSLVGGPGTEAFF
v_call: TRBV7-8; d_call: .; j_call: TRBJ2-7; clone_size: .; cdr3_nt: TGTGCCAGCAGCGGTAGCCGGTCCTACGAGCAGTACTTC; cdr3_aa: CASSGSRSYEQYF
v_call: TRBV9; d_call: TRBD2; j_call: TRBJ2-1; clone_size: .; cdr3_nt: TGTGCCAGCAGCGTGCTAGCGGGAGACGGCAATGAGCAGTTCTTC; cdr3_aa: CASSVLAGDGNEQFF